The 20 T cell receptor beta chains below come from one sample, sequenced in a study of T-cell memory formation after mild COVID-19. TCRdb reprocessed the 5' RACE reads with MiXCR, giving one entry per CDR3 protein. The data show 300,000 to 350,000 distinct CDR3 sequences, around 19% seen once. Material: PBMCs or a T cell subset sorted from them (not recorded which). The receptors come from a man younger than 35 who had mild COVID-19 (a few samples of this study predate the infection). Cell type and time point are not known.

This clonotype showed up just a few times. V is TRBV6-4 and J is TRBJ1-5; 8 bases align to TRBD1. CDR3 length equals 15 residues. After removal of 4 bases from V and 7 bases from J, the junction contained 9 bases not matched to a gene. Germline V gene lookup returns CDR1 MRHNA and CDR2 SNTAGT. The CDR3 reads CASSAWFDRGQPQHF. The CDR3, as DNA: TGTGCCAGCAGTGCTTGGTTTGACAGGGGCCAGCCCCAGCATTTT.

V gene TRBV6-2 or TRBV6-3 combines with J gene TRBJ2-4; perhaps D is TRBD1 or TRBD2 (5 bases each). This CDR3 has 14 amino acids. Germline V gene lookup returns CDR1 MNHEY and CDR2 SVGEGT. Trimming stripped 0 bases from V and 7 bases from J, with 10 bases between. CDR3 loop: CASSYSGTVNIQYF. The CDR3 DNA sequence: TGTGCCAGCAGTTACTCCGGGACGGTGAACATTCAGTACTTC.

This clonotype was observed a handful of times. CDR3 coding DNA: TGTGCCAGCAGCTTAGCACCCCCAGGGTACGATGAGACCTACGAGCAGTACGTC. It encodes CASSLAPPGYDETYEQYV. The chain links TRBV7-9 to TRBJ2-7; perhaps TRBD1 as D (5 bases). The CDR3 runs 18 residues. V lost 0 bases, J lost 2 bases, and 20 bases lay in between. The V gene's germline CDR1 is SEHNR and CDR2 FQNEAQ (reference sequence).

The chain employs TRBV6-6 and TRBJ2-2; D may match TRBD1 or TRBD2 (5 bases each). V was cut by 3 bases and J by 6 bases, with 17 bases left in between. Germline V gives CDR1 MNHNY, CDR2 SVGAGI (reference sequence). This CDR3 contains 16 residues. CDR3 sequence (DNA): TGTGCCAGCAGTTATTCCCGATCACGAGGGGCCGGGGAGCTGTTTTTT. This encodes CASSYSRSRGAGELFF.

This chain joins TRBV7-2 and TRBJ2-2; TRBD1 aligns across 12 bases. Trimming cost V 3 bases and J 3 bases; bases outside gene matches: 2. CDR1 is SGHTA and CDR2 is FQGNSA in the germline V gene. The length of the CDR3 is 16 residues. The DNA of the CDR3 is TGTGCCAGCAGCTTCCGGGACAGGGGGCACACCGGGGAGCTGTTTTTT. Protein: CASSFRDRGHTGELFF.

This clonotype was counted ten times or more. This rearrangement joins TRBV29-1 to TRBJ2-5; D is perhaps TRBD1 (5 bases). With 2 bases removed from V and 1 base from J, the gap between germline ends came to 8 bases. Looked up from germline, CDR1 is SQVTM and CDR2 is ANQGSEA. This CDR3 region has 13 residues. The CDR3 nucleotides read TGCAGCGTTGAACAGGGCCCCCAAGAGACCCAGTACTTC. As protein: CSVEQGPQETQYF.

The chain recombines TRBV6-2 or TRBV6-3 with TRBJ1-1; tentatively, D is TRBD1 (6 bases). Deletions cut 6 bases from V and 5 bases from J, with 16 bases between. Germline CDR1 and CDR2: MNHEY and SVGEGT. The CDR3 length is 14 residues. In DNA, the CDR3 is TGTGCCAGCAGGACGCCGGGGGGCGGGACTGAAGCTTTCTTT. This sequence encodes CASRTPGGGTEAFF.

The V gene is TRBV10-3, the J gene TRBJ2-3, with 7 positions matching TRBD2. J lost 4 bases, V lost 2 bases, and 6 bases had no gene match. The CDR3 runs 15 residues. CDR1 and CDR2 (germline): ENHRY, SYGVKD. CDR3 region: CAISESGDTPDTQYF. The CDR3 nucleotides are TGTGCCATCAGTGAGAGCGGGGATACCCCAGATACGCAGTATTTT.

J is TRBJ2-2 and V is TRBV18; D remains unclear. Trimming took off 3 bases at V and 5 bases at J, with 13 bases between the two ends. The CDR3 loop spans 15 amino acids. Germline CDR1 KGHSH, CDR2 LQKENI. The CDR3 sequence is CASSPSNGNTGELFF. In DNA form, the CDR3 reads TGTGCCAGCTCACCGTCAAACGGAAATACCGGGGAGCTGTTTTTT.

The chain combines TRBV6-5 with TRBJ1-1, with unresolved D. Trimming took 0 bases from V and 0 from J, leaving 8 bases between them. CDR3 length: 15 amino acids. Germline V gene sequence: CDR1 MNHEY, CDR2 SVGAGI. In DNA, the CDR3 is TGTGCCAGCAGTTACTCACTTAAGCTGAACACTGAAGCTTTCTTT. Encoded protein: CASSYSLKLNTEAFF.

For the CDR3, the DNA is TGTGCCAGCAGGCAAGATGTAACCGGATACAATGAGCAGTTCTTC. It codes for CASRQDVTGYNEQFF. This chain uses TRBV6-2 or TRBV6-3 with TRBJ2-1; no reliable D call. Trimming took off 6 bases at V and 4 bases at J, with 16 bases between the two ends. The CDR3 runs 15 residues. The germline V gene has CDR1 MNHEY and CDR2 SVGEGT.

This clonotype has just a few counts. J is TRBJ2-5 and V is TRBV6-5, with D maybe TRBD2 (7 bases). V was trimmed by 5 bases and J by 4 bases, leaving 11 bases between them. The CDR3 has 13 amino acids. Germline CDR1 reads MNHEY; CDR2 reads SVGAGI. In DNA form, the CDR3 reads TGTGCCAGCAGTACTGGGGGGGCAGAGACCCAGTACTTC. It translates to CASSTGGAETQYF.

This sequence joins TRBV4-3 and TRBJ1-2, with a tentative D call TRBD1 (6 bases). The germline V and J ends were trimmed by 2 bases and 0 bases, with 19 bases remaining between them. This CDR3 has 18 residues. Germline CDR1 and CDR2: LGHNA and YSLEER. The DNA of the CDR3 is TGCGCCAGCAGCCAATGGTGTTTGTGGGGGGCAGCTAACTATGGCTACACCTTC. It translates to CASSQWCLWGAANYGYTF.

This clonotype was seen at least ten times. The V gene is TRBV5-1, the J gene TRBJ2-2; no clear D gene. CDR3 length: 12 residues. V shed 0 bases and J shed 6 bases, with 3 bases lying between them. CDR1 SGHRS and CDR2 YFSETQ come from the germline V gene. The CDR3 region is CASSLDSGELFF. As DNA, the CDR3 is TGCGCCAGCAGCTTGGACTCCGGGGAGCTGTTTTTT.

This clonotype appeared a few times. V gene TRBV20-1 combines with J gene TRBJ2-2; 10 nucleotides align to TRBD1. CDR1 is DFQATT and CDR2 is SNEGSKA in the germline V gene (reference sequence). J was trimmed by 6 bases and V by 6 bases; bases with no gene match: 4. The CDR3 spans 13 residues. The CDR3 region is CSAQTGGSGELFF. Here the CDR3 DNA reads TGCAGTGCGCAGACAGGGGGCTCCGGGGAGCTGTTTTTT.

The rearrangement links TRBV6-2 or TRBV6-3 to TRBJ2-7; D possibly matches TRBD1 or TRBD2 (7 bases each). The CDR3 has 15 residues. Germline values: CDR1 MNHEY, CDR2 SVGEGT. The germline V and J ends were trimmed by 4 bases and 4 bases, with 17 bases remaining between them. CDR3 DNA: TGTGCCAGCAGTTCCCCGGGGAGGGGGCAATACGAGCAGTACGTC. Amino acid sequence: CASSSPGRGQYEQYV.

This clonotype was seen more than once but under ten times. The rearrangement links TRBV20-1 to TRBJ1-2; the D is unclear. This CDR3 region has 12 residues. The germline CDR1 and CDR2 sequences are DFQATT and SNEGSKA (reference sequence). Trimming stripped 6 bases from V and 0 bases from J, with 8 bases between. The CDR3 region is CSAGSSNYGYTF. The CDR3 nucleotides read TGCAGTGCGGGATCTTCTAACTATGGCTACACCTTC.

The J gene is TRBJ1-3, the V gene TRBV6-6; unclear D gene. The CDR3 runs to 18 residues. Looked up from germline, CDR1 is MNHNY and CDR2 is SVGAGI (reference sequence). The ends were cut back, 6 bases at V and 2 bases at J, with 23 bases in the middle. The CDR3 sequence is CASSSLRLVEKAGNTIYF. In DNA, the CDR3 is TGTGCCAGCAGCTCCCTTCGACTGGTGGAAAAAGCTGGAAACACCATATATTTT.

Only a few counts were recorded for this clonotype. The rearrangement links TRBV7-9 to TRBJ2-7, with 8 bases matching TRBD1. The CDR3 totals 15 residues. J was trimmed by 3 bases and V by 4 bases; bases with no gene match: 8. Germline V gives CDR1 SEHNR, CDR2 FQNEAQ (reference sequence). In DNA, the CDR3 is TGTGCCAGCAGCTGGCCGGTCACAGGGGGCTACGAGCAGTACTTC. It codes for CASSWPVTGGYEQYF. Drawing the rest from reference TRBV7-9 and TRBJ2-7, the complete variable domain is DTGVSQNPRHKITKRGQNVTFRCDPISEHNRLYWYRQTLGQGPEFLTYFQNEAQLEKSRLLSDRFSAERPKGSFSTLEIQRTEQGDSAMYLCASSWPVTGGYEQYFGPGTRLTVT.

The chain joins TRBV7-6 to TRBJ1-4; D possibly corresponds to TRBD1 (5 bases). V lost 5 bases and J 8 bases, leaving 9 bases between the germline ends. Germline CDR1 is SGHVS and CDR2 is FNYEAQ. This CDR3 is built from 12 residues. Here the CDR3 reads CASSPGREKLFF. In nucleotides, the CDR3 is TGTGCCAGCAGCCCAGGGAGGGAAAAACTGTTTTTT. Based on the CDR3 plus reference TRBV7-6 and TRBJ1-4, the full variable domain is GAGVSQSPRYKVTKRGQDVALRCDPISGHVSLYWYRQALGQGPEFLTYFNYEAQQDKSGLPNDRFSAERPEGSISTLTIQRTEQRDSAMYRCASSPGREKLFFGSGTQLSVL.